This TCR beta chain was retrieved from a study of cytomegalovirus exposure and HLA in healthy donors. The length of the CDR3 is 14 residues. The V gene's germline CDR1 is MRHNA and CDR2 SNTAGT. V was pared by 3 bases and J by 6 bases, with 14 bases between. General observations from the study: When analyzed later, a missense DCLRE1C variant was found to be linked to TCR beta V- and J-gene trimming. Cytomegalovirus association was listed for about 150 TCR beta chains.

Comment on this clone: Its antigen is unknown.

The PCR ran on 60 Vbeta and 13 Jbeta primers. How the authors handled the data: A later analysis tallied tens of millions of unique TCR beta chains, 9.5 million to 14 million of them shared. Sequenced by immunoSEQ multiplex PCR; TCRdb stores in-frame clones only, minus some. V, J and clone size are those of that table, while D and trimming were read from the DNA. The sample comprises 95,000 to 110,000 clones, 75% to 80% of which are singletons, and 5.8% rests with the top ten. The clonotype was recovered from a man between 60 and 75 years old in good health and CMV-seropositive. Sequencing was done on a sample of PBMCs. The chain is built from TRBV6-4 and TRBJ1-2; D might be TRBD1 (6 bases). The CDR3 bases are TGTGCCAGCAGTGAAAGGGGGTTTAGAGATGGCTACACCTTC. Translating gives CASSERGFRDGYTF.